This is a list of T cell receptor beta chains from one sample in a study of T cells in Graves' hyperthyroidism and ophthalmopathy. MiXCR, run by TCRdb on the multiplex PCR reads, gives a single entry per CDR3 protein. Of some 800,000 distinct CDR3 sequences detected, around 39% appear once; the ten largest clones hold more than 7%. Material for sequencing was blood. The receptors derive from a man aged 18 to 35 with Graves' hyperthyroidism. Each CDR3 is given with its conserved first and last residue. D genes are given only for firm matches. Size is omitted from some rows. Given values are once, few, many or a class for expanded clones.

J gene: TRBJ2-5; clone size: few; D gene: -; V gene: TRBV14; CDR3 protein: CASSPGSLQETQYF; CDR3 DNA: TGTGCCAGCAGCCCGGGGTCGTTACAAGAGACCCAGTACTTC
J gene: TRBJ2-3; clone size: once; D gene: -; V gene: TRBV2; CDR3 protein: CASNGRVSTDTQYF; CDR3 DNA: TGTGCCAGCAACGGCAGGGTGAGCACAGATACGCAGTATTTT
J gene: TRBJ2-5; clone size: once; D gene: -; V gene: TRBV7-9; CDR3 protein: CASSLGGTRETQYF; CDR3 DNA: TGTGCCAGCAGCTTAGGGGGGACGAGAGAGACCCAGTACTTC
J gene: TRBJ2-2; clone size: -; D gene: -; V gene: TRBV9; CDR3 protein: CASSVASATPNTGELFF; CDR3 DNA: TGTGCCAGCAGCGTAGCTTCCGCAACTCCAAACACCGGGGAGCTGTTTTTT
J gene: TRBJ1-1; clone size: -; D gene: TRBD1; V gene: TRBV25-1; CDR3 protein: CASIPGQGNGNSEAFF; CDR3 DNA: TGTGCCAGCATCCCGGGACAGGGAAATGGGAACTCTGAAGCTTTCTTT
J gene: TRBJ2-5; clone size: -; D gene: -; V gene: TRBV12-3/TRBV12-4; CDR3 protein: CASAPEGQETQYF; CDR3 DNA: TGTGCTAGTGCCCCGGAGGGCCAAGAGACCCAGTACTTC
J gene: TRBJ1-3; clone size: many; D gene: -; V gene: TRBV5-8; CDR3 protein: CASSFRTTIYF; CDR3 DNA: TGTGCCAGCAGCTTCAGGACCACCATATATTTT
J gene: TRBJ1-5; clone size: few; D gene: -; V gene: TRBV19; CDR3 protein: CASSIGSHQPQHF; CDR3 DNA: TGTGCCAGTAGTATCGGGAGTCATCAGCCCCAGCATTTT
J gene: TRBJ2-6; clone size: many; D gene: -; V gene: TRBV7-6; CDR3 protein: CASSRDHSGANVLTF; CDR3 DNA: TGTGCCAGCAGCCGGGACCACTCTGGGGCCAACGTCCTGACTTTC
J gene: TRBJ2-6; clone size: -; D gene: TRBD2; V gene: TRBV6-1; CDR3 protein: CASSGTSGSSGANVLTF; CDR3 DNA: TGTGCCAGCAGTGGGACTAGCGGGAGCTCTGGGGCCAACGTCCTGACTTTC
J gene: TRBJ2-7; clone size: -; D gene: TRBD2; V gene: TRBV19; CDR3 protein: CASSILAESYEQYF; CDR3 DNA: TGTGCCAGTAGTATTCTAGCGGAATCCTACGAGCAGTACTTC
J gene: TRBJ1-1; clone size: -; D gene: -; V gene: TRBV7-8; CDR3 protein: CASSLERGEAFF; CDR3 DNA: TGTGCCAGCAGCTTAGAAAGGGGCGAAGCTTTCTTT
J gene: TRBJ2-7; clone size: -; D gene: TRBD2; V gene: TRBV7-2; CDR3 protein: CASTLTSFSEQYF; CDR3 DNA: TGTGCCAGCACCTTGACTAGCTTTTCCGAGCAGTACTTC
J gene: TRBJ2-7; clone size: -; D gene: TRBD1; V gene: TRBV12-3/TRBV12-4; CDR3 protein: CASSPTGGHEQYF; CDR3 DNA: TGTGCCAGCAGCCCGACAGGGGGACACGAGCAGTACTTC
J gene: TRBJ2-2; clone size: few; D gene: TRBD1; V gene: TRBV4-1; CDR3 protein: CASGRTGERELFF; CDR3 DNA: TGCGCCAGCGGTCGGACAGGGGAGAGAGAGCTGTTTTTT
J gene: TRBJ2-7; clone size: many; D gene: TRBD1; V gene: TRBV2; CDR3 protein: CASSESRGRYEQYF; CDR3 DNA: TGTGCCAGCAGTGAAAGCAGGGGGCGATACGAGCAGTACTTC
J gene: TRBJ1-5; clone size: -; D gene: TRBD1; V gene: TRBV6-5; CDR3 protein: CASSPSRGHQPQHF; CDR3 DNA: TGTGCCAGCAGCCCTTCGAGGGGGCATCAGCCCCAGCATTTT
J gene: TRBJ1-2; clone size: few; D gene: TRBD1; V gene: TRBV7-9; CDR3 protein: CASRPQGAGYGYTF; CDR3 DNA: TGTGCCAGCCGACCACAGGGGGCGGGCTATGGCTACACCTTC
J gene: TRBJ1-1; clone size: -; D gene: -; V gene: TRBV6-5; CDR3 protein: CASSLEGERAEAFF; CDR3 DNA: TGTGCCAGCAGTCTGGAAGGGGAGAGGGCTGAAGCTTTCTTT
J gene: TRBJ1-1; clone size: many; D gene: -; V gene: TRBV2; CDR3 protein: CASSERPEVTEAFF; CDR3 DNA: TGTGCCAGCAGTGAAAGGCCGGAGGTCACTGAAGCTTTCTTT
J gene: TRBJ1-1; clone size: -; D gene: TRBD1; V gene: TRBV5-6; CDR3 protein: CASSSNRGRNTEAFF; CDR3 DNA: TGTGCCAGCAGCTCCAACAGGGGAAGGAACACTGAAGCTTTCTTT
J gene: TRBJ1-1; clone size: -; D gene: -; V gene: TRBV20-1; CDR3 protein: CSARTVTNTEAFF; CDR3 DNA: TGCAGTGCCAGGACAGTCACGAACACTGAAGCTTTCTTT
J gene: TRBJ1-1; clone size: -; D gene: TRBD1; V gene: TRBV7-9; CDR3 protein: CASSLARVLGQGLNTEAFF; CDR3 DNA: TGTGCCAGCAGCTTAGCGCGAGTCCTGGGACAGGGGTTGAACACTGAAGCTTTCTTT
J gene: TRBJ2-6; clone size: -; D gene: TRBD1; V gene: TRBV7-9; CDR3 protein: CASRFPGQGLLSGANVLTF; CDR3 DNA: TGTGCCAGCAGGTTTCCGGGACAGGGCCTCCTCTCTGGGGCCAACGTCCTGACTTTC
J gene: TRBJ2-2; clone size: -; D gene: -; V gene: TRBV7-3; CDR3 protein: CASSPRQASNTGELFF; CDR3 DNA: TGTGCCAGCAGCCCCCGACAGGCTAGCAACACCGGGGAGCTGTTTTTT
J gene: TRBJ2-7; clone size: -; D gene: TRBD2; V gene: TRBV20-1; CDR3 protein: CSARGLLAGGNYEQYF; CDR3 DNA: TGCAGTGCCAGAGGTCTACTAGCGGGAGGAAACTACGAGCAGTACTTC
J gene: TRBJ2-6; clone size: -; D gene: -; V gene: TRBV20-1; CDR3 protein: CSARDSKRASSGANVLTF; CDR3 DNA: TGCAGTGCTAGAGATTCAAAGCGGGCGAGCTCTGGGGCCAACGTCCTGACTTTC
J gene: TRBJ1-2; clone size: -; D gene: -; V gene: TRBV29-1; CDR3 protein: CSGEEGRYTF; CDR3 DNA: TGCAGCGGTGAAGAGGGTCGCTACACCTTC
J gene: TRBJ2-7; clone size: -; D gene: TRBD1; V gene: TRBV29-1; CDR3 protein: CSAHSGTGEQYF; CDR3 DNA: TGCAGCGCACACAGCGGGACAGGGGAGCAGTACTTC
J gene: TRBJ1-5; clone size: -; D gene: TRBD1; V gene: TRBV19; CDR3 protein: CASSRGTGVNQPQHF; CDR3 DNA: TGTGCCAGCAGTCGCGGGACAGGGGTTAATCAGCCCCAGCATTTT
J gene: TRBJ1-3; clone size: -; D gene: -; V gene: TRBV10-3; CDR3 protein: CAISSGNGNTIYF; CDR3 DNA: TGTGCCATCAGTTCGGGCAATGGAAACACCATATATTTT
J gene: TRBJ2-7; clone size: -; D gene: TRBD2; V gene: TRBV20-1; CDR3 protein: CSARPSGSSGYEQYF; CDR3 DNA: TGCAGTGCTAGACCTAGCGGGAGTTCTGGCTACGAGCAGTACTTC
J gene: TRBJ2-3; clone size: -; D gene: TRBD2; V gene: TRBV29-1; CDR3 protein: CSVGGLAGASTDTQYF; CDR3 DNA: TGCAGCGTTGGGGGACTAGCGGGCGCCAGCACAGATACGCAGTATTTT
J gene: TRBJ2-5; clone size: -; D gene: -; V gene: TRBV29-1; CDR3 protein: CSLDYNEETQYF; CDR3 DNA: TGCAGCTTAGACTACAATGAAGAGACCCAGTACTTC
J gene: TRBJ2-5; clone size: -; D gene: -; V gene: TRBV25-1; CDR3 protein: CASSLDSGVYETQYF; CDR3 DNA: TGTGCCAGCAGCTTAGATTCGGGGGTATATGAGACCCAGTACTTC
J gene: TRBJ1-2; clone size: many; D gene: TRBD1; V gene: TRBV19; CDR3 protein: CASKPVRQGNGYTF; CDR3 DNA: TGTGCCAGTAAGCCGGTCCGACAGGGTAATGGCTACACCTTC
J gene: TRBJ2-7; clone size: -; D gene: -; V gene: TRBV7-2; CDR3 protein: CASSPREGLSSYEQYF; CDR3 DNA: TGTGCCAGCAGCCCCCGAGAGGGGCTTAGCTCCTACGAGCAGTACTTC
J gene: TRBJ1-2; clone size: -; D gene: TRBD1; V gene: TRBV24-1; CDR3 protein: CATSDRDRNGYTF; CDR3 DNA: TGTGCCACCAGTGATCGGGACAGGAATGGCTACACCTTC
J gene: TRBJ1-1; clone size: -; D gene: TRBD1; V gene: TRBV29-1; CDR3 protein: CSVSRDREGTEAFF; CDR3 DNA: TGCAGCGTTTCCCGGGACAGGGAGGGCACTGAAGCTTTCTTT
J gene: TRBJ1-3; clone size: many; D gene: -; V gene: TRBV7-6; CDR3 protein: CASSSGLAHGNTIYF; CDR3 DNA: TGTGCCAGCAGCTCTGGTTTGGCGCACGGAAACACCATATATTTT
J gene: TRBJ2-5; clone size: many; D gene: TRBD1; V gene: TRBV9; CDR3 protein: CASSSFDRGGETQYF; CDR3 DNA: TGTGCCAGCAGCTCCTTTGACAGGGGGGGAGAGACCCAGTACTTC
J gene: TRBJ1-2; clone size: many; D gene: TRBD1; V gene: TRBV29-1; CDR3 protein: CSAEDRRGVNYGYTF; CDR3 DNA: TGCAGCGCGGAGGACCGCAGGGGGGTTAACTATGGCTACACCTTC
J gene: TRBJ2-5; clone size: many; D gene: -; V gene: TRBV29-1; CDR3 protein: CSVEILGRQETQYF; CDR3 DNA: TGCAGCGTTGAGATCCTAGGGCGCCAAGAGACCCAGTACTTC
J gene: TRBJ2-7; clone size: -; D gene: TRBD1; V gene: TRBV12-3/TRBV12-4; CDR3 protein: CASSPTGTVPYEQYF; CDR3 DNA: TGTGCCAGCAGTCCCACCGGGACAGTGCCCTACGAGCAGTACTTC
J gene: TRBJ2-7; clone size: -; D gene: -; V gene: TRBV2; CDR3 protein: CASSPVAPGGEQYF; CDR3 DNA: TGTGCCAGCAGCCCTGTTGCCCCTGGGGGCGAGCAGTACTTC
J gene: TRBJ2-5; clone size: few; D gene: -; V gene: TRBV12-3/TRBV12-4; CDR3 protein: CASGSPGDQETQYF; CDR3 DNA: TGTGCTAGTGGTTCGCCGGGAGATCAAGAGACCCAGTACTTC
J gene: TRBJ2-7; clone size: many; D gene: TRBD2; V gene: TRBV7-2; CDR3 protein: CASRPSGVPREQYF; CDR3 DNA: TGTGCCAGTAGGCCTAGCGGGGTGCCTCGCGAGCAGTACTTC
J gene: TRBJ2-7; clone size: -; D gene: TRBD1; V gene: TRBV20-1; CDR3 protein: CSARSMGDRGHNSYEQYF; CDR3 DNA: TGCAGTGCTAGATCTATGGGGGACAGGGGACACAATAGCTACGAGCAGTACTTC
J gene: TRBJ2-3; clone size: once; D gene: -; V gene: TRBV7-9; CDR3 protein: CASSALSTDTQYF; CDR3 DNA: TGTGCCAGCAGCGCGCTATCCACAGATACGCAGTATTTT
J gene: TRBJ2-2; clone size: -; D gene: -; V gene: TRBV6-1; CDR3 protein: CASTPEGEHTGELFF; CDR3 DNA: TGTGCCAGCACTCCGGAGGGTGAACACACCGGGGAGCTGTTTTTT
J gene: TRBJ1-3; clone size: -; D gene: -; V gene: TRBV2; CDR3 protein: CASMRRANSGNTIYF; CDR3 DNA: TGTGCCAGCATGCGCAGGGCAAACTCTGGAAACACCATATATTTT
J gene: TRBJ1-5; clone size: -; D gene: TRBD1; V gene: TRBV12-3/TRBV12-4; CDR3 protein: CASSLVGQGYQPQHF; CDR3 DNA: TGTGCCAGCAGTTTAGTCGGACAGGGTTATCAGCCCCAGCATTTT
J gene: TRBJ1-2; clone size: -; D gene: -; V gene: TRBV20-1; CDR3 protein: CSAREGRQFYGYTF; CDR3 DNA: TGCAGTGCTAGAGAGGGTAGGCAATTTTATGGCTACACCTTC
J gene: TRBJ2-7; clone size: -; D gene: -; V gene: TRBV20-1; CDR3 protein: CSASGGTNPSYEQYF; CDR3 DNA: TGCAGTGCTAGTGGCGGGACGAATCCCTCCTACGAGCAGTACTTC
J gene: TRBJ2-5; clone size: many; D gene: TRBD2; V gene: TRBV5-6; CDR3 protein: CASSLSAGVETQYF; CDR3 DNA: TGTGCCAGCAGCTTGTCGGCGGGAGTAGAGACCCAGTACTTC
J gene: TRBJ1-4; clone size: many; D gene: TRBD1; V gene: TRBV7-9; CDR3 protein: CASSHRDRGEKLFF; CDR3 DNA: TGTGCCAGCAGCCACCGGGACAGGGGTGAAAAACTGTTTTTT
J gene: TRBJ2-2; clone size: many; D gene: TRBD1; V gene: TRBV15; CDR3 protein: CATSIAGGLNTGELFF; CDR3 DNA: TGTGCCACCAGCATTGCAGGGGGCCTAAACACCGGGGAGCTGTTTTTT
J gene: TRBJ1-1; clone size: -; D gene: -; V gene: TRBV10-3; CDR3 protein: CAISESRTEEAFF; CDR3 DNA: TGTGCCATCAGTGAGTCGAGGACGGAGGAAGCTTTCTTT
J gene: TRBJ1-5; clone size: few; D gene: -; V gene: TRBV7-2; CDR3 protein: CASSLSLGNQPQHF; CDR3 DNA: TGTGCCAGCAGCCTTTCCCTGGGGAATCAGCCCCAGCATTTT
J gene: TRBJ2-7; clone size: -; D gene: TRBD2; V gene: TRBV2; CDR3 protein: CASSDPTSGRDYEQYF; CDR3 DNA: TGTGCCAGCAGCGACCCGACTAGCGGGAGGGACTACGAGCAGTACTTC